The source of this TCR beta chain is a study of blood T cells in healthy people across ages. Germline V gene data show CDR1 as LGHNA and CDR2 as YNFKEQ. V lost 1 base and J lost 7, with 14 bases in between. The CDR3 sequence is 15 residues long. A sample-barcoded 5' primer and a J-beta primer mix were used in a second PCR of about 7 to 12 cycles. Each CDR3 protein gets one entry after TCRdb re-called the 5' RACE reads with MiXCR. The sample lists 1 million to 1.2 million distinct CDR3 sequences, about two fifths occurring once. The chain couples TRBV4-2 to TRBJ2-1; D is ambiguous. The sequence came from a man younger than 35 in good health. Material: blood. CDR3 loop: CASSQVARVGNEQFF. CDR3 coding DNA: TGTGCCAGCAGCCAAGTTGCCCGGGTTGGGAATGAGCAGTTCTTC.